The 10 T cell receptor beta chains below were found in one sample sequenced in a study of T cells after yellow fever vaccination. TCRdb used MiXCR to reprocess the 5' RACE reads, holding one entry per CDR3 protein. The table has 350,000 to 550,000 distinct CDR3 sequences, about 17% seen once. Specimen: PBMCs, collected before the yellow fever booster vaccination. Receptors were obtained from a man between 18 and 35 years old who received the YFV17D yellow fever vaccine.

V usage is TRBV4-1 and J usage is TRBJ2-2, with 7 bases that match TRBD1. CDR1 is MGHRA, CDR2 YSYEKL, per germline. The CDR3 is made up of 16 amino acids. J lost 2 bases, V lost 4 bases, and 7 bases had no gene match. The CDR3 nucleotides are TGCGCCAGCAGCCGGTCTAGGACAGGCAACACCGGGGAGCTGTTTTTT. Protein sequence: CASSRSRTGNTGELFF.

This clonotype was counted between two and nine times. V usage is TRBV5-4 and J usage is TRBJ2-1, with 7 bases that match TRBD1. The CDR3 sequence is 13 residues long. Germline V gene lookup returns CDR1 SGHNT and CDR2 YYREEE (reference sequence). J gave up 9 bases and V 4 bases, and 7 bases lay outside the gene matches. CDR3 nucleotides: TGTGCCAGCAGCCGGGACAGTGGAGGTGAGCAGTTCTTC. This encodes CASSRDSGGEQFF.

This clonotype was detected ten times or more. The J gene is TRBJ1-5, the V gene TRBV6-6; D is unresolved. V lost 0 bases and J lost 7, with 10 bases in between. The V gene's germline CDR1 is MNHNY and CDR2 SVGAGI (reference sequence). The CDR3 is 14 residues long. The CDR3 loop is CASSYSGGGQPQHF. CDR3 nucleotide sequence: TGTGCCAGCAGTTACTCAGGAGGCGGGCAGCCCCAGCATTTT.

This chain links TRBV7-8 with TRBJ1-4, with TRBD1 as a possible D gene (5 bases). The germline V gene encodes CDR1 SGHVS and CDR2 FQNEAQ. The V end lost 5 bases, the J end lost 0 bases, and 19 bases lay between the germline ends. The CDR3 has 18 amino acids. DNA of the CDR3: TGTGCCAGCAGCGATGACTCCGGGACGTATGCAACTAATGAAAAACTGTTTTTT. This sequence encodes CASSDDSGTYATNEKLFF.

The chain links TRBV6-1 to TRBJ2-7; D is possibly TRBD1 or TRBD2 (7 bases each). CDR3 size: 13 residues. Between the trimmed V and J ends, which lost 6 bases and 6 bases, there was a span of 15 bases. Germline V gene data show CDR1 as MNHNS and CDR2 as SASEGT. CDR3 in DNA: TGTGCCAGCAGCAGACAGGGAGGGGGCGAGCAGTACGTC. Its protein is CASSRQGGGEQYV.

This clonotype has a handful of counts. The chain joins TRBV24-1 to TRBJ2-3, with unresolved D. CDR3 size: 17 residues. The V and J ends lost 3 bases and 0 bases respectively, with 15 bases between them. Germline CDR1 KGHDR, CDR2 SFDVKD. The CDR3 DNA is TGTGCCACCAGTGATCCCCTGGGCAGATCTAGCACAGATACGCAGTATTTT. Its translation: CATSDPLGRSSTDTQYF.

This clonotype was seen more than once but under ten times. The V call is TRBV12-3 or TRBV12-4, the J call TRBJ1-2; 10 bases match TRBD1. CDR3 length: 13 residues. J was trimmed by 6 bases and V by 5 bases; bases with no gene match: 3. This CDR3 reads CASSATGGNGYTF. The DNA for the CDR3 is TGTGCCAGCAGTGCGACAGGGGGCAATGGCTACACCTTC.

This clonotype was seen many times. This chain joins TRBV12-3 or TRBV12-4 and TRBJ2-1; maybe TRBD1 (6 bases). CDR3 length: 11 residues. Trimming removed 8 bases from V and 7 bases from J, with 9 bases in between. The CDR3 sequence is CASSRGNEQFF. Here the CDR3 DNA reads TGTGCCAGCTCGAGGGGGAATGAGCAGTTCTTC.

This clonotype was seen a handful of times. CDR3 loop: CSVGNPGSPLHF. CDR3 nucleotides: TGCAGCGTTGGGAACCCCGGGTCACCCCTCCACTTT. The V and J genes are TRBV29-1 and TRBJ1-6; no firm D call. Germline V gene data show CDR1 as SQVTM and CDR2 as ANQGSEA. V lost 4 bases to trimming and J lost 10 bases, with 11 bases between them. The CDR3 covers 12 residues. Full variable domain (outside the CDR3, taken from reference TRBV29-1 and TRBJ1-6): SAVISQKPSRDICQRGTSLTIQCQVDSQVTMMFWYRQQPGQSLTLIATANQGSEATYESGFVIDKFPISRPNLTFSTLTVSNMSPEDSSIYLCSVGNPGSPLHFGNGTRLTVT.

The CDR3 sequence: CAISGGTGGETQYF. The CDR3 DNA sequence: TGTGCCATCAGTGGTGGGACCGGCGGAGAGACCCAGTACTTC. The chain joins TRBV10-3 to TRBJ2-5; D is perhaps TRBD1 or TRBD2 (5 bases each). The CDR3 contains 14 residues. CDR1 and CDR2 from the germline V gene are ENHRY and SYGVKD. Trimming pared 4 bases from V and 4 bases from J, leaving 13 bases between.